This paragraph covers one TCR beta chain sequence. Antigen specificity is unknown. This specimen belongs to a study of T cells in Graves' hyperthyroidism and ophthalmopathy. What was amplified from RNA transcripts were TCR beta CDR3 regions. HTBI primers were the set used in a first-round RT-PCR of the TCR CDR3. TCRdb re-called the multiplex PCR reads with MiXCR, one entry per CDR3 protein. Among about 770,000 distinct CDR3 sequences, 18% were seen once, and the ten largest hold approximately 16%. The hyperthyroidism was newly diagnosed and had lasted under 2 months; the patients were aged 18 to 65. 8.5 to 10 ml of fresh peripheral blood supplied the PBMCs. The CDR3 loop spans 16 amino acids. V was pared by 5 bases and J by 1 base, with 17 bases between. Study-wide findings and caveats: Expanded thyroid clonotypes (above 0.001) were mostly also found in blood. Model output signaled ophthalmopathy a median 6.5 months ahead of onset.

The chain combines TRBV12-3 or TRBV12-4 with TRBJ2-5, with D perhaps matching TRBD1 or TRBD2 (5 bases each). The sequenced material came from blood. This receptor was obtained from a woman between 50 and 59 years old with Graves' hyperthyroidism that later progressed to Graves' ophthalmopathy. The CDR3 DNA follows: TGTGCCAGCAGTCCCGGGACCCCCCAACCCCAAGAGACCCAGTACTTC. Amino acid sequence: CASSPGTPQPQETQYF.